This T cell receptor (beta chain) was sequenced for a study of regulatory T cells in long-lasting Graves disease. Many counts were recorded for this clonotype. The authors built TCR beta libraries using iRepertoire HTBI primers and Arm-PCR of CDR3 regions. Via MiXCR, TCRdb re-called the multiplex PCR reads, giving one row per CDR3 protein. The table records a few hundred thousand distinct CDR3 sequences, around 11% of them present only once. As to time point: newly diagnosed GD, antithyroid drugs for less than 3 months. Scientists built the TCR library using RNA that was extracted from PBMCs. The junction had 4 bases not matched to a gene; V was cut back by 9 bases and J by 0 bases. The CDR3 sequence is 14 residues long. The germline V gene encodes CDR1 MNHEY and CDR2 SMNVEV (reference sequence). Another study also made use of these data, one on T cells in Graves' hyperthyroidism and ophthalmopathy.

The chain joins TRBV27 to TRBJ2-1, with 8 bases fitting TRBD1. Material: peripheral blood mononuclear cells (PBMCs), obtained at new diagnosis, from a patient treated with antithyroid drugs. The TCR originated in a woman younger than 35 with Graves disease. CDR3 coding DNA: TGTGCCAGTGCCGACAGGGGCTCCTACAATGAGCAGTTCTTC. Its translation: CASADRGSYNEQFF.